The 21 T cell receptor beta chains in this list originate from one sample, sequenced in a study of OX40 agonist ivuxolimab in advanced cancers. The data were produced by immunoSEQ multiplex PCR, yet TCRdb's version contains in-frame clones alone and is incomplete. The top ten hold approximately 2.1% of the sample, which has some 70,000 clones, approximately 84% seen once. Sequencing was performed on CD4+ or CD8+ T cells sorted from blood, taken in a trial of the OX40 agonist ivuxolimab. The source is an adult with an advanced solid tumor such as melanoma, head and neck, liver or kidney cancer.

The chain joins TRBV5-8 to TRBJ1-5, with no clear D. The V end lost 3 bases, the J end lost 6 bases, and 13 bases lay between the germline ends. Per germline, CDR1 SGHTS and CDR2 YDEGEE. The CDR3 is made up of 14 amino acids. The CDR3 here is CASSYPYSFQPQHF. Written as DNA, the CDR3 is TGTGCCAGCAGCTACCCCTATTCGTTTCAGCCCCAGCATTTT.

CDR3 sequence: CASSLDTDTSQSWPQHF. The DNA for the CDR3 is TGTGCCAGCAGCTTAGATACTGACACCTCACAGTCATGGCCCCAGCATTTT. V and J are TRBV7-8 and TRBJ1-5, with unresolved D. The CDR3 covers 17 residues. CDR1 and CDR2 from the germline V gene are SGHVS and FQNEAQ. V was cut by 1 base and J by 9 bases, with 22 bases left in between.

The V and J genes are TRBV2 and TRBJ1-1, with 8 nucleotides matching TRBD1. This CDR3 is built from 14 residues. CDR1 and CDR2 (germline): SNHLY, FYNNEI. The V segment lost 6 bases and the J segment 5 bases; nucleotides outside the gene matches: 8. CDR3 protein: CASSAQGARTEAFF. The CDR3 DNA reads TGTGCCAGCAGCGCGCAGGGGGCGAGGACTGAAGCTTTCTTT.

This chain joins TRBV7-9 and TRBJ2-4; D unclear. Per germline, CDR1 SEHNR and CDR2 FQNEAQ (reference sequence). V lost 8 bases and J 9 bases, leaving 5 bases between the germline ends. The CDR3 sequence is 9 residues long. The DNA for the CDR3 is TGTGCCAGCTGGTCCATTCAGTACTTC. It is translated as CASWSIQYF.

The chain has TRBV7-8 and TRBJ1-2; possible D gene TRBD1, 5 bases. V lost 5 bases, J lost 6 bases, and 19 bases lay in between. This CDR3 is built from 15 residues. Germline CDR1 reads SGHVS; CDR2 reads FQNEAQ. Written as DNA, the CDR3 is TGTGCCAGCAGCCTGATCCAGGGCCCCCGGAATGGCTACACCTTC. Translated: CASSLIQGPRNGYTF.

This chain connects TRBV7-7 to TRBJ2-2; tentative D call: TRBD2 (5 bases). This CDR3 has 14 amino acids. CDR1 is SSHAT and CDR2 is FNYEAQ in the germline V gene (reference sequence). Trimming took 5 bases from V and 7 from J, leaving 14 bases between them. The CDR3, as DNA: TGTGCCAGCAGCCTGGACCCGGCGGGCGGGGAGCTGTTTTTT. Amino acids: CASSLDPAGGELFF.

The chain uses TRBV28 and TRBJ2-7; TRBD2 is a possible D gene (5 bases). This CDR3 has 11 residues. V dropped 4 bases and J dropped 13 bases, with 14 bases sitting between them. In germline, CDR1 is MDHEN, CDR2 SYDVKM. CDR3 sequence: CASSSGLGNYF. Here the CDR3 DNA reads TGTGCCAGCAGTTCCGGACTCGGCAATTACTTC.

The V gene is TRBV4-2, the J gene TRBJ2-1; TRBD2 agrees at 10 bases. V trimming: 0 bases; J trimming: 4 bases; junction bases outside the gene matches: 9. Germline assignment: CDR1 LGHNA and CDR2 YNFKEQ. This CDR3 spans 18 amino acids. The CDR3 region has the DNA TGTGCCAGCAGCCAAGACATAGCGGGAGGCCTCCCTTACAATGAGCAGTTCTTC. Amino acids: CASSQDIAGGLPYNEQFF.

V usage is TRBV30 and J usage is TRBJ2-1; possibly TRBD1 for D (5 bases). Germline loops: CDR1 GTSNPN, CDR2 SVGIG (reference sequence). The CDR3 covers 13 residues. V lost 2 bases, J lost 5 bases, and 10 bases lay in between. The CDR3 sequence is CAWSSGIHNEQFF. DNA of the CDR3: TGTGCCTGGAGTTCAGGGATTCACAATGAGCAGTTCTTC.

The V and J genes are TRBV6-1 and TRBJ2-1; 12 nucleotides line up with TRBD2. The germline gives CDR1 MNHNS, CDR2 SASEGT. The CDR3 consists of 15 residues. V trimming: 5 bases; J trimming: 10 bases; junction bases outside the gene matches: 9. The CDR3 DNA follows: TGTGCCAGCAGTTCCGGGTCGGGACTAGCGGGCGAGCAGTTCTTC. This encodes CASSSGSGLAGEQFF.

This chain connects TRBV2 to TRBJ1-2; 7 bases agree with TRBD1. Germline assignment: CDR1 SNHLY and CDR2 FYNNEI. This CDR3 contains 22 residues. Trimming removed 7 bases from V and 1 base from J; junction bases left unmatched: 30. CDR3 in amino acids: CASTTGTTTSTGTRQNNYGYTF. CDR3 in DNA: TGTGCCAGCACGACCGGGACCACCACCTCGACAGGGACCCGCCAAAATAACTATGGCTACACCTTC.

This chain connects TRBV13 to TRBJ2-1; 13 bases map to TRBD2. The CDR3 runs to 17 residues. Germline assignment: CDR1 PRHDT and CDR2 FYEKMQ (reference sequence). V was pared by 4 bases and J by 3 bases, with 6 bases of the junction left unmatched. As DNA, the CDR3 is TGTGCCAGCAGCTCCAGGACTAGCGGGGGCAACTACAATGAGCAGTTCTTC. It codes for CASSSRTSGGNYNEQFF.

The rearrangement joins TRBV28 to TRBJ2-5; 8 bases align to TRBD1. The length of the CDR3 is 15 residues. With V trimmed by 5 bases and J by 5 bases, 10 bases remained unmatched. Germline lookup yields CDR1 MDHEN and CDR2 SYDVKM. This CDR3 is CASSPPQGAGETQYF. In DNA, the CDR3 is TGTGCCAGCAGTCCCCCCCAGGGGGCTGGGGAGACCCAGTACTTC.

This clone was seen only a few times. V usage is TRBV28 and J usage is TRBJ1-2; 8 bases fit TRBD1. CDR1 is MDHEN and CDR2 is SYDVKM in the germline V gene. The CDR3 runs to 13 residues. After removal of 4 bases from V and 7 bases from J, the junction contained 5 bases not matched to a gene. The CDR3 spells CASSYLTGAGYTF. The CDR3 bases are TGTGCCAGCAGTTACCTGACAGGGGCTGGCTACACCTTC.

CDR3 nucleotide sequence: TGTGCCAGCAGCTTGATAACAGACAATCAGCCCCAGCATTTT. Its translation is CASSLITDNQPQHF. The chain uses TRBV5-5 and TRBJ1-5; D call uncertain. Germline V gene data show CDR1 as SGHKS and CDR2 as YYEKEE (reference sequence). The CDR3 spans 14 residues. Trimming removed 1 base from V and 3 bases from J, with 8 bases in between.

This chain connects TRBV7-2 to TRBJ2-7, with D uncertain. The ends were cut back, 0 bases at V and 1 base at J, with 10 bases in the middle. Germline V gene lookup returns CDR1 SGHTA and CDR2 FQGNSA. The CDR3 length is 15 residues. CDR3 protein: CASSLAQLGSYEQYF. The CDR3 region has the DNA TGTGCCAGCAGCTTAGCACAGTTAGGTTCCTACGAGCAGTACTTC.

The chain recombines TRBV6-5 with TRBJ2-1; 8 nucleotides agree with TRBD1. CDR3 length: 15 amino acids. V lost 5 bases to trimming and J lost 2 bases; unmatched junction nucleotides: 5. The germline V gene encodes CDR1 MNHEY and CDR2 SVGAGI. CDR3 in amino acids: CASSATGGPYNEQFF. CDR3 DNA: TGTGCCAGCAGTGCCACAGGGGGACCCTACAATGAGCAGTTCTTC.

The V and J genes are TRBV2 and TRBJ1-1; D not certain. CDR1 is SNHLY, CDR2 FYNNEI, per germline. The CDR3 spans 14 residues. V shed 4 bases and J shed 1 base, with 10 bases lying between them. CDR3 in DNA: TGTGCCAGCAGTGTTAAAGGCGAGAACACTGAAGCTTTCTTT. Translated: CASSVKGENTEAFF.

The rearrangement links TRBV11-2 to TRBJ1-5; D unclear. This CDR3 spans 15 amino acids. Germline CDR1 is SGHAT and CDR2 is FQNNGV. The V end was cut by 5 bases, the J end by 0 bases, with 11 bases between. This chain's CDR3 is CASSEVGVSNQPQHF. CDR3 coding DNA: TGTGCCAGCAGCGAAGTGGGCGTTAGCAATCAGCCCCAGCATTTT. The whole variable domain, filled in from reference TRBV11-2 and TRBJ1-5, reads EAGVAQSPRYKIIEKRQSVAFWCNPISGHATLYWYQQILGQGPKLLIQFQNNGVVDDSQLPKDRFSAERLKGVDSTLKIQPAKLEDSAVYLCASSEVGVSNQPQHFGDGTRLSIL.

The J gene is TRBJ1-4, the V gene TRBV7-9; TRBD1 matches 7 bases. V dropped 5 bases and J dropped 8; count of bases not matched to a gene: 8. The CDR3 runs 14 residues. Germline CDR1 and CDR2: SEHNR and FQNEAQ (reference sequence). The CDR3 is CASSPDRSREKLFF. CDR3 nucleotides: TGTGCCAGCAGCCCGGACAGGTCAAGGGAAAAACTGTTTTTT.

This chain uses TRBV6-5 with TRBJ2-7, with TRBD1 matching over 10 bases. The CDR3 length is 16 residues. J gave up 0 bases and V 4 bases, and 6 bases lay outside the gene matches. Per germline, CDR1 MNHEY and CDR2 SVGAGI. In DNA form, the CDR3 reads TGTGCCAGCAGTTCCCCGGGACAGGGGAGCTCCTACGAGCAGTACTTC. Protein sequence: CASSSPGQGSSYEQYF.